The 15 T cell receptor beta chains in this list originate from one sample, sequenced in a study of control samples from healthy donors and cancer patients. The data were produced by immunoSEQ multiplex PCR, yet TCRdb's version contains in-frame clones alone and is incomplete. The profile shows about 130,000 clones, over 85% of them singletons. The specimen sequenced was blood. The receptors shown here come from a young man in good health.

The chain joins TRBV19 to TRBJ2-4; a possible D gene is TRBD1 (5 bases). Between the trimmed V and J ends, which lost 1 base and 0 bases, there was a span of 13 bases. Germline CDR1 reads LNHDA; CDR2 reads SQIVND (reference sequence). The CDR3 loop spans 17 amino acids. The CDR3 is CASSIGGLRGAKNIQYF. The DNA of the CDR3 is TGTGCCAGTAGTATAGGAGGTCTTAGGGGAGCCAAAAACATTCAGTACTTC.

The chain combines TRBV5-6 with TRBJ2-7; 8 bases are a match to TRBD2. This CDR3 spans 16 amino acids. Germline V lookup: CDR1 SGHDT, CDR2 YYEEEE. Trimming removed 2 bases from V and 1 base from J; junction bases left unmatched: 8. Here the CDR3 reads CASSFLSGSVSYEQYF. The CDR3 DNA is TGTGCCAGCAGCTTTCTCAGCGGGAGCGTATCCTACGAGCAGTACTTC.

This clone was detected only once. The chain couples TRBV11-3 to TRBJ2-1; possible D gene TRBD2, 6 bases. The germline V gene has CDR1 SGHNT and CDR2 YENEEA. The CDR3 is 15 amino acids. V was pared by 4 bases and J by 10 bases, with 20 bases between. The CDR3 spells CASSSGWRALGEQFF. The DNA of the CDR3 is TGTGCCAGCAGCTCCGGTTGGAGGGCGTTGGGCGAGCAGTTCTTC.

This chain connects TRBV2 to TRBJ2-1; either TRBD1 or TRBD2 may fit D (6 bases each). CDR1 is SNHLY and CDR2 is FYNNEI in the germline V gene. This CDR3 region has 17 residues. The V end lost 6 bases, the J end lost 8 bases, and 26 bases lay between the germline ends. CDR3 protein: CASSSARGIGGGHEQFF. The CDR3 DNA is TGTGCCAGCAGCTCGGCAAGGGGGATTGGGGGAGGACATGAGCAGTTCTTC.

V is TRBV10-2 and J is TRBJ1-1; 12 bases fit TRBD1. V was clipped by 6 bases and J by 5 bases; unmatched bases: 10. The CDR3 is 16 amino acids. Germline CDR1 is WSHSY and CDR2 is SAAADI. CDR3 residues: CASRSGTGGFVTEAFF. Here the CDR3 DNA reads TGCGCCAGCAGATCCGGGACAGGGGGCTTTGTTACTGAAGCTTTCTTT.

The J gene is TRBJ1-1, the V gene TRBV18, with 8 bases fitting TRBD1. CDR3 length: 13 amino acids. Unmatched junction bases numbered 5, after V lost 4 bases and J lost 7 bases. From germline, CDR1 is KGHSH and CDR2 LQKENI. CDR3 sequence reads: CASSLDRDSEAFF. DNA of the CDR3: TGTGCCAGCTCACTGGACAGGGACAGTGAAGCTTTCTTT.

This clone was counted a single time. J is TRBJ1-1 and V is TRBV3-1 (or the pseudogene TRBV3-2), with D perhaps matching TRBD1 (5 bases). The CDR3 is 18 residues long. The V end was cut by 4 bases, the J end by 0 bases, with 21 bases between. Germline V gene lookup returns CDR1 LGHDT and CDR2 YNNKEL (reference sequence). The CDR3: CASSPAGGGMGMNTEAFF. DNA for the CDR3: TGTGCCAGCAGCCCCGCGGGGGGGGGAATGGGGATGAACACTGAAGCTTTCTTT.

V is TRBV4-3 and J is TRBJ1-1; no reliable D call. Per the germline V gene, CDR1 is LGHNA and CDR2 is YSLEER. V dropped 1 base and J dropped 0 bases, with 9 bases sitting between them. The CDR3 runs to 15 residues. The DNA of the CDR3 is TGCGCCAGCAGCCAAGGAAGGACCTTGAACACTGAAGCTTTCTTT. The encoded protein is CASSQGRTLNTEAFF.

The rearrangement joins TRBV4-2 to TRBJ2-5; 10 bases map to TRBD2. Germline V gene sequence: CDR1 LGHNA, CDR2 YNFKEQ. Losses at the gene ends were 1 base for V and 3 bases for J; bases not matched to a gene: 2. The CDR3 sequence is 15 residues long. Here the CDR3 reads CASSQVLAGKETQYF. The DNA of the CDR3 is TGTGCCAGCAGCCAAGTACTAGCGGGAAAAGAGACCCAGTACTTC.

This clone was observed a single time. The chain is built from TRBV9 and TRBJ1-4; TRBD1 agrees at 9 bases. Germline lookup yields CDR1 SGDLS and CDR2 YYNGEE. This CDR3 comprises 15 residues. After removal of 4 bases from V and 5 bases from J, the junction contained 6 bases not matched to a gene. The CDR3 bases are TGTGCCAGCAGCCTCCGGGACAGGGAGAATGAAAAACTGTTTTTT. Translated: CASSLRDRENEKLFF.

This chain joins TRBV6-5 and TRBJ2-5; D perhaps matches TRBD1 (5 bases). CDR3 size: 13 residues. Germline V gene sequence: CDR1 MNHEY, CDR2 SVGAGI. V dropped 6 bases and J dropped 1 base, with 9 bases sitting between them. CDR3 in amino acids: CASRPTVQETQYF. The CDR3 DNA is TGTGCCAGCAGGCCGACAGTCCAAGAGACCCAGTACTTC.

This clone was seen a single time. J is TRBJ2-1 and V is TRBV10-3; D is possibly TRBD2 (5 bases). The V gene's germline CDR1 is ENHRY and CDR2 SYGVKD. The CDR3 covers 14 residues. V shed 8 bases and J shed 1 base, with 12 bases lying between them. The DNA of the CDR3 is TGTGCCATCGCTAGCCTGACTTCCTACAATGAGCAGTTCTTC. Translation gives CAIASLTSYNEQFF.

This sequence joins TRBV5-6 and TRBJ1-2; D not resolved. With 0 bases removed from V and 4 bases from J, the gap between germline ends came to 7 bases. The CDR3 runs to 13 residues. CDR1 and CDR2 from the germline V gene are SGHDT and YYEEEE. The CDR3 bases are TGTGCCAGCAGCTTGGGACGGATCTATGGCTACACCTTC. It codes for CASSLGRIYGYTF.

This chain connects TRBV19 to TRBJ1-5; D perhaps matches TRBD1 (5 bases). Germline values: CDR1 LNHDA, CDR2 SQIVND (reference sequence). The CDR3 is 14 residues long. Trimming took 5 bases from V and 1 from J, leaving 9 bases between them. CDR3 in amino acids: CASSVGTSNQPQHF. CDR3 DNA: TGTGCCAGTAGTGTGGGGACCAGCAATCAGCCCCAGCATTTT.

The rearrangement links TRBV2 to TRBJ1-4, with D perhaps matching TRBD1 (6 bases). The ends were cut back, 3 bases at V and 4 bases at J, with 15 bases in the middle. Germline V gene lookup returns CDR1 SNHLY and CDR2 FYNNEI. This CDR3 has 16 amino acids. CDR3 in DNA: TGTGCCAGCAGTGATCTCGGACAGTCTCTTAATGAAAAACTGTTTTTT. Its translation: CASSDLGQSLNEKLFF.